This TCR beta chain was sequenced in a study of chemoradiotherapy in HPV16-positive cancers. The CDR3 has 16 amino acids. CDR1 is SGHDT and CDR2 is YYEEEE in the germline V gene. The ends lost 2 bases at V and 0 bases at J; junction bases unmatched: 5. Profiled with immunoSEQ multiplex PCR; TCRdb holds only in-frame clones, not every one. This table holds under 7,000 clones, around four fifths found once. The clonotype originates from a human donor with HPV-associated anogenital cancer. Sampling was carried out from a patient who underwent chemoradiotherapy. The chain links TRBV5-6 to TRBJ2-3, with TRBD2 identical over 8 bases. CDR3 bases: TGTGCCAGCAGCTTTCCGGGGGGGGGAAGCACAGATACGCAGTATTTT. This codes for CASSFPGGGSTDTQYF. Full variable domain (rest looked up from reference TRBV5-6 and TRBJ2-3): DAGVTQSPTHLIKTRGQQVTLRCSPKSGHDTVSWYQQALGQGPQFIFQYYEEEERQRGNFPDRFSGHQFPNYSSELNVNALLLGDSALYLCASSFPGGGSTDTQYFGPGTRLTVL.